Listed below are T cell receptor beta chains from one sample, sequenced in a study of T cell responses to AZD1222 COVID-19 vaccine. Only in-frame clones appear in the TCRdb table, and some are missing; sequencing was by immunoSEQ multiplex PCR. The repertoire holds roughly 160,000 clones, with 75% to 95% as singletons. This material consisted of peripheral blood, taken on day 0 of AZD1222 vaccination. These receptors were collected from an adult in good health. The conserved cysteine and the conserved F or W are not part of the CDR3 here. Size is stated for part of the rows, as once, few or many counts, or as a class when the clone is expanded.

CDR3 length	V gene	J gene	clone size	CDR3 protein
15	TRBV11-2	TRBJ2-1	NA	ASSSLPGRGTWNEQF
15	TRBV5-1	TRBJ2-1	few	ASSLSPSGQIYNEQF
13	TRBV7-7	TRBJ1-6	few	ASSPGTGLNSPLH
13	TRBV6-6	TRBJ1-6	NA	ASSLNLQTGSPLH
13	TRBV7-2	TRBJ2-1	NA	ASSLAGASYNEQF
11	TRBV3-1/TRBV3-2	TRBJ1-5	NA	ASSQDRERPQH
11	TRBV29-1	TRBJ1-1	NA	SALTLPNTEAF
13	TRBV5-8	TRBJ1-5	NA	ASSIGTPVSQPQH
11	TRBV7-9	TRBJ1-2	once	ASSLATARGYT
9	TRBV6-1	TRBJ1-2	NA	ASSEGSGYT
12	TRBV7-3	TRBJ2-5	NA	ASSLTGPVETQY
11	TRBV28	TRBJ1-2	NA	ASSLGRAYGYT
16	TRBV5-1	TRBJ1-5	NA	ASSLALRNGGGNQPQH
13	TRBV4-1	TRBJ1-5	NA	ASSQQGLEDQPQH
11	TRBV5-1	TRBJ1-6	NA	ASTSGQGSPLH
12	TRBV2	TRBJ1-1	NA	ASSERGLNTEAF
10	TRBV9	TRBJ1-1	NA	ASSVADTEAF
16	TRBV9	TRBJ1-1	NA	ASSVAGEKGTGNTEAF
10	TRBV19	TRBJ2-3	once	ASSSRLLRQY
12	TRBV24-1	TRBJ2-1	NA	ATSGGVAYNEQF
13	TRBV14	TRBJ1-6	NA	ASSQATRSNSPLH
10	TRBV5-6	TRBJ1-4	NA	ASSMGNEKLF
11	TRBV6-6	TRBJ1-5	NA	ASMRYSNQPQH
11	TRBV11-2	TRBJ1-1	few	ASSLVRGTGAF
12	TRBV4-1	TRBJ2-7	NA	ASSWGASSYEQY
12	TRBV9	TRBJ1-5	NA	ASSTGTGNQPQH
15	TRBV5-6	TRBJ1-1	NA	ASSFPGQGAWDTEAF
11	TRBV3-1/TRBV3-2	TRBJ1-2	NA	ASSQDRTDGYT
15	TRBV19	TRBJ1-3	once	ASSSYAGKFSGNTIY